The next 17 T cell receptor beta chains were all read from a single sample in a study of cytomegalovirus exposure and HLA in healthy donors. Libraries were prepared by immunoSEQ multiplex PCR; TCRdb keeps only in-frame clonotypes and omits some of them. The sample includes roughly 60,000 clones, about 95% of them seen just once. The sample consisted of PBMCs. Every receptor here comes from a man aged 18-30 years in good health and CMV-seronegative.

V is TRBV7-2 and J is TRBJ2-1; 9 bases agree with TRBD2. Germline values: CDR1 SGHTA, CDR2 FQGNSA. The ends lost 1 base at V and 10 bases at J; junction bases unmatched: 8. The CDR3 has 15 amino acids. The CDR3 bases are TGTGCCAGCAGCTTAGTTATTAGCGGGAGTTACGAGCAGTTCTTC. Its protein is CASSLVISGSYEQFF.

The chain uses TRBV6-1 and TRBJ2-7, with D perhaps TRBD1 (5 bases). Germline lookup yields CDR1 MNHNS and CDR2 SASEGT. The CDR3 is made up of 14 amino acids. Trimming left V 2 bases short and J 0 bases short, with 8 bases between. The DNA of the CDR3 is TGTGCCAGCAGTGAAAGACAGTACTCCTACGAGCAGTACTTC. It yields the protein CASSERQYSYEQYF.

A single count supports this clone. The chain joins TRBV5-5 to TRBJ2-7; D is possibly TRBD2 (5 bases). Deletions cut 1 base from V and 5 bases from J, with 13 bases between. Germline values: CDR1 SGHKS, CDR2 YYEKEE (reference sequence). The CDR3 is made up of 14 amino acids. The CDR3 reads CASSLTPGMDEQYF. CDR3 nucleotide sequence: TGTGCCAGCAGCTTGACTCCGGGGATGGACGAGCAGTACTTC.

This chain joins TRBV18 and TRBJ2-5; a possible D gene is TRBD2 (6 bases). Trimming cost V 6 bases and J 4 bases, with 15 bases left between them. The CDR3 runs 14 residues. Germline V gene data show CDR1 as KGHSH and CDR2 as LQKENI. The CDR3 DNA sequence: TGTGCCAGCTCTCCCGACCAGGGAGGAGAGACCCAGTACTTC. Amino acids: CASSPDQGGETQYF.

The chain combines TRBV4-3 with TRBJ2-5; TRBD2 aligns across 16 bases. The CDR3 sequence is 18 residues long. The J segment lost 4 bases and the V segment lost 3 bases, leaving 8 bases of the junction unmatched. Germline CDR1 and CDR2: LGHNA and YSLEER. The CDR3 sequence: CASSQGLAGGPWRETQYF. Here the CDR3 DNA reads TGCGCCAGCAGCCAGGGACTAGCGGGAGGGCCATGGAGAGAGACCCAGTACTTC.

V gene TRBV6-5 combines with J gene TRBJ2-1; tentatively, D is TRBD2 (5 bases). CDR1 and CDR2 (germline): MNHEY, SVGAGI. The CDR3 loop spans 15 amino acids. V lost 5 bases to trimming and J lost 1 base, with 12 bases between them. The CDR3 is CASSGPGGSYNEQFF. In DNA form, the CDR3 reads TGTGCCAGCAGTGGCCCTGGCGGGTCCTACAATGAGCAGTTCTTC.

The V call is TRBV6-5, the J call TRBJ1-5; 10 nucleotides match TRBD1. The V segment lost 5 bases and the J segment 3 bases; nucleotides outside the gene matches: 4. CDR1 MNHEY and CDR2 SVGAGI come from the germline V gene. CDR3 length equals 15 residues. The CDR3 DNA follows: TGTGCCAGCAGTCGGACAGGGGGTTTCAATCAGCCCCAGCATTTT. Its protein product is CASSRTGGFNQPQHF.

The rearrangement joins TRBV7-2 to TRBJ2-5; TRBD2 is a possible D gene (5 bases). Germline loops: CDR1 SGHTA, CDR2 FQGNSA. V was trimmed by 0 bases and J by 3 bases, leaving 8 bases between them. The CDR3 runs 14 residues. CDR3 amino acids: CASSLAVREETQYF. For the CDR3, the DNA is TGTGCCAGCAGCTTAGCGGTGCGGGAAGAGACCCAGTACTTC.

The chain combines TRBV7-3 with TRBJ2-7, with 8 bases matching TRBD1. The CDR3 extends over 14 amino acids. The V segment lost 5 bases and the J segment 5 bases; nucleotides outside the gene matches: 8. Germline loops: CDR1 SGHTA, CDR2 FQGTGA. As DNA, the CDR3 is TGTGCCAGCAGCCCGGGGACAGGAGTCGACGAGCAGTACTTC. It specifies CASSPGTGVDEQYF.

This chain links TRBV2 with TRBJ1-1; D is unresolved. The CDR3 spans 12 residues. In germline, CDR1 is SNHLY, CDR2 FYNNEI. V was cut by 8 bases and J by 0 bases, with 7 bases left in between. The CDR3 DNA follows: TGTGCCAGCGGCCAGGTGAACACTGAAGCTTTCTTT. It yields the protein CASGQVNTEAFF. The variable domain in full, with the rest retrieved from reference TRBV2 and TRBJ1-1, is EPEVTQTPSHQVTQMGQEVILRCVPISNHLYFYWYRQILGQKVEFLVSFYNNEISEKSEIFDDQFSVERPDGSNFTLKIRSTKLEDSAMYFCASGQVNTEAFFGQGTRLTVV.

This clone has only one observation. This chain joins TRBV5-8 and TRBJ2-1; D is unresolved. The V end was cut by 4 bases, the J end by 5 bases, with 13 bases between. Germline lookup yields CDR1 SGHTS and CDR2 YDEGEE. This CDR3 contains 14 residues. In DNA, the CDR3 is TGTGCCAGCAGCCGCCAGCTAGAAAACAATGAGCAGTTCTTC. Translating gives CASSRQLENNEQFF.

This chain joins TRBV5-1 and TRBJ2-1; tentatively, D is TRBD1 (5 bases). The CDR3 loop spans 15 amino acids. Trimming pared 2 bases from V and 6 bases from J, leaving 15 bases between. Germline V gene lookup returns CDR1 SGHRS and CDR2 YFSETQ. CDR3 DNA sequence: TGCGCCAGCAGCTTAGACGACCTGGGGCCCAATGAGCAGTTCTTC. Translated: CASSLDDLGPNEQFF.

The chain links TRBV6-5 to TRBJ2-7; 7 bases fit TRBD1. CDR3 length equals 14 residues. V lost 2 bases and J lost 2; bases outside the gene matches: 3. Germline-derived CDR1 and CDR2 are MNHEY and SVGAGI. CDR3 coding DNA: TGTGCCAGCAGTTACCGGGACAGAACCTACGAGCAGTACTTC. Translation gives CASSYRDRTYEQYF.

This chain uses TRBV10-2 with TRBJ2-1; the D is unclear. V was trimmed by 3 bases and J by 8 bases, leaving 5 bases between them. The CDR3 totals 11 residues. Looked up from germline, CDR1 is WSHSY and CDR2 is SAAADI. In DNA, the CDR3 is TGCGCCAGCAGTGAACTGGATGAGCAGTTCTTC. Its translation: CASSELDEQFF.

The gene calls are TRBV19 and TRBJ1-5; the D gene is possibly TRBD1 (5 bases). CDR1 LNHDA and CDR2 SQIVND come from the germline V gene (reference sequence). The V end lost 6 bases, the J end lost 0 bases, and 15 bases lay between the germline ends. CDR3 size: 16 residues. CDR3 bases: TGTGCCAGTAGAAACAGGCTTAGTGTTAGCAATCAGCCCCAGCATTTT. It codes for CASRNRLSVSNQPQHF.

The chain carries TRBV10-3 and TRBJ1-2; tentative D call: TRBD1 (5 bases). This CDR3 spans 12 amino acids. Trimming pared 10 bases from V and 4 bases from J, leaving 13 bases between. The germline V gene encodes CDR1 ENHRY and CDR2 SYGVKD. CDR3 coding DNA: TGTGCCAACTGGGGCCCGATCTATGGCTACACCTTC. This gives the protein CANWGPIYGYTF.

The chain uses TRBV6-4 and TRBJ2-3; D perhaps matches TRBD2 (6 bases). V lost 2 bases and J 0 bases, leaving 9 bases between the germline ends. From germline, CDR1 is MRHNA and CDR2 SNTAGT. The CDR3 totals 15 residues. The CDR3 DNA is TGTGCCAGCAGTGACCCGGGGGACAGCACAGATACGCAGTATTTT. This codes for CASSDPGDSTDTQYF.